This entry describes one T cell receptor beta chain. Its target is not known. This sample is part of a study of T cell responses to AZD1222 COVID-19 vaccine. As for the study in general: It was second doses at about 4 or about 12 weeks that were pooled. Study conclusions and caveats: Spike-spanning, vaccine-associated CD4 TCRs were dominant at 160-218 and 743-854.

Sequencing used immunoSEQ multiplex PCR; TCRdb keeps in-frame clones, though not all of them. The table lists approximately 110,000 clones, around 89% of them singletons, with approximately 5.4% in the top ten. This specimen was peripheral blood, taken on day 0 of AZD1222 vaccination. The receptor was isolated from an adult in good health.

The CDR3 DNA sequence: TGCAGCGTTGAAGCTGGGTCAGGGCTAACCTACGAGCAGTACTTC. Its translation: CSVEAGSGLTYEQYF. This rearrangement joins TRBV29-1 to TRBJ2-7; a weak D match, TRBD1 (5 bases). The length of the CDR3 is 15 residues. Trimming took 1 base from V and 2 from J, leaving 15 bases between them. Germline V gene data show CDR1 as SQVTM and CDR2 as ANQGSEA.